These 30 T cell receptor beta chains were all obtained from the same sample, sequenced in a study of T cells after yellow fever vaccination. TCRdb reprocessed the 5' RACE reads with MiXCR, giving one entry per CDR3 protein. Of 60,000 to 85,000 distinct CDR3 sequences listed, around 6.5% were seen once; the top ten hold roughly 35%. The source material was CD8+ T cells sorted from PBMCs, sampled 4 to 6 days after the first yellow fever vaccination. These receptors all stem from a man younger than 35 who received the YFV17D yellow fever vaccine.

This clonotype was recorded at least ten times. This chain joins TRBV5-1 and TRBJ1-2; 8 bases align to TRBD1. The CDR3 has 15 amino acids. Germline trimming cut 5 bases from V and 3 bases from J; bases unmatched to any gene: 9. Germline loops: CDR1 SGHRS, CDR2 YFSETQ. In DNA form, the CDR3 reads TGCGCCAGCAGGGCTCCGGGACAGGCCCACTATGGCTACACCTTC. Protein product: CASRAPGQAHYGYTF.

The V and J genes are TRBV20-1 and TRBJ1-5, with a tentative D call TRBD1 (5 bases). V was trimmed by 0 bases and J by 8 bases, leaving 14 bases between them. Germline CDR1 DFQATT, CDR2 SNEGSKA (reference sequence). The CDR3 length is 14 residues. The DNA for the CDR3 is TGCAGTGCTAGAGATCCGACAGCCTCGGAGCCCCAGCATTTT. It translates to CSARDPTASEPQHF.

There are many counts of this clonotype. The genes are TRBV15 and TRBJ2-7; 7 bases are shared with TRBD1. The germline V gene has CDR1 LNHNV and CDR2 YYDKDF (reference sequence). CDR3 length: 13 amino acids. V was pared by 6 bases and J by 3 bases, with 5 bases of the junction left unmatched. The CDR3 DNA reads as TGTGCCACCAGGATGGGACAGTTCTACGAGCAGTACTTC. It specifies CATRMGQFYEQYF.

Comments on this clonotype: Being one base from a much bigger clone, this may be a read error. The V and J genes are TRBV19 and TRBJ1-4, with D unclear. The CDR3 sequence is 17 residues long. Germline CDR1 is LNHDA and CDR2 is SQIVND (reference sequence). The CDR3 here is CASRIDQWSATNEKLFF. The CDR3 DNA sequence: TGTGCCAGTCGTATAGATCAATGGTCTGCAACTAATGAAAAACTGTTTTTT.

The chain employs TRBV4-2 and TRBJ2-2; TRBD1 matches at 8 bases. Germline V CDR1 and CDR2: LGHNA, YNFKEQ. Losses at the gene ends were 4 bases for V and 7 bases for J; bases not matched to a gene: 11. The CDR3 runs 16 residues. The CDR3 spells CASSPGQGLGGGELFF. CDR3 nucleotides: TGTGCCAGCAGCCCCGGACAGGGCTTAGGAGGCGGGGAGCTGTTTTTT.

This clonotype has just a few counts. V and J are TRBV7-9 and TRBJ2-7; tentative D call: TRBD2 (6 bases). The V end lost 4 bases, the J end lost 7 bases, and 23 bases lay between the germline ends. CDR1 is SEHNR, CDR2 FQNEAQ, per germline (reference sequence). This CDR3 contains 16 residues. CDR3 region: CASSSNPPGLGGEQYV. The CDR3, as DNA: TGTGCCAGCAGCTCGAACCCGCCGGGGCTCGGAGGGGAGCAGTACGTC.

This clonotype was counted between two and nine times. This chain uses TRBV11-1 with TRBJ2-5, with D possibly being TRBD1 (5 bases). The V end was cut by 7 bases, the J end by 5 bases, with 32 bases between. CDR3 length: 19 residues. Looked up from germline, CDR1 is SGHAT and CDR2 is FQDESV (reference sequence). CDR3 bases: TGTGCCAGCACCTATATCCGTCCCCCCTCCTCAAGGGGTGGGGAGACCCAGTACTTC. Translating gives CASTYIRPPSSRGGETQYF.

This clonotype has just a few counts. The chain combines TRBV4-3 with TRBJ2-1; perhaps TRBD2 as D (6 bases). Germline CDR1 is LGHNA and CDR2 is YSLEER. The length of the CDR3 is 15 residues. V was pared by 0 bases and J by 9 bases, with 15 bases between. CDR3 region: CASSQDLGTGSEQFF. CDR3 DNA sequence: TGCGCCAGCAGCCAAGATCTTGGGACTGGGAGTGAGCAGTTCTTC.

This clonotype was picked up many times. This chain connects TRBV5-1 to TRBJ2-2; D is perhaps TRBD2 (6 bases). The CDR3 has 13 amino acids. Germline V gene data show CDR1 as SGHRS and CDR2 as YFSETQ. V lost 2 bases to trimming and J lost 7 bases, with 9 bases between them. In nucleotides, the CDR3 is TGCGCCAGCAGCTTTACGGACTACGGGGAGCTGTTTTTT. Its translation: CASSFTDYGELFF.

The chain carries TRBV4-3 and TRBJ1-6; D possibly corresponds to TRBD1 (5 bases). The CDR3 covers 16 residues. The germline gives CDR1 LGHNA, CDR2 YSLEER. The V end lost 0 bases, the J end lost 7 bases, and 13 bases lay between the germline ends. CDR3 coding DNA: TGCGCCAGCAGCCAAGATCCGGGGACCCAAAATTCACCCCTCCACTTT. This codes for CASSQDPGTQNSPLHF.

The table lists this clonotype with a few counts. V gene TRBV6-2 or TRBV6-3 combines with J gene TRBJ1-2; D uncertain. The V gene lost 6 bases and the J gene lost 8 bases, with 13 bases spanning the gap. This CDR3 is 12 amino acids long. From germline, CDR1 is MNHEY and CDR2 SVGEGT. The CDR3 spells CASSPIREGYTF. In DNA, the CDR3 is TGTGCCAGCAGCCCTATCAGAGAAGGCTACACCTTC.

This clonotype showed up just a few times. As DNA, the CDR3 is TGTGCCAGCAGTTTATTTGGGACAGGGGTCTACGAGCAGTACTTC. It is translated as CASSLFGTGVYEQYF. The rearrangement uses TRBV27 and TRBJ2-7; TRBD1 agrees at 10 bases. The germline gives CDR1 MNHEY, CDR2 SMNVEV (reference sequence). Trimming took 1 base from V and 3 from J; bases not matched to a gene: 3. CDR3 length: 15 residues.

The chain has TRBV4-1 and TRBJ2-1, with TRBD2 matching 7 bases. The germline CDR1 and CDR2 sequences are MGHRA and YSYEKL. The J segment lost 4 bases and the V segment lost 1 base, leaving 10 bases of the junction unmatched. This CDR3 has 17 amino acids. The CDR3 is CASSQVMGGGRYNEQFF. The CDR3 DNA is TGCGCCAGCAGCCAAGTAATGGGGGGGGGGAGATACAATGAGCAGTTCTTC.

At least ten counts were recorded for this clonotype. The chain couples TRBV11-2 to TRBJ2-2; unclear D gene. The CDR3 runs to 15 residues. V lost 0 bases to trimming and J lost 7 bases, with 12 bases between them. The germline V gene has CDR1 SGHAT and CDR2 FQNNGV. In DNA form, the CDR3 reads TGTGCCAGCAGCTTAGACCCTGGGCTCCTCGGGGAGCTGTTTTTT. It encodes CASSLDPGLLGELFF.

The CDR3 sequence: CASSPGTSGAETQYF. The CDR3 DNA reads as TGTGCCAGCAGTCCCGGGACTAGCGGGGCGGAGACCCAGTACTTC. V gene TRBV12-3 or TRBV12-4 combines with J gene TRBJ2-5, with 13 positions matching TRBD2. The CDR3 has 15 residues. J lost 5 bases, V lost 5 bases, and 5 bases had no gene match.

The chain links TRBV13 to TRBJ2-5, with D hard to call. Trimming removed 2 bases from V and 6 bases from J, with 7 bases in between. The CDR3 runs to 12 residues. Germline values: CDR1 PRHDT, CDR2 FYEKMQ (reference sequence). The CDR3 region is CASSLKEQTQYF. Written as DNA, the CDR3 is TGTGCCAGCAGCTTAAAGGAGCAGACCCAGTACTTC.

This clonotype was detected ten times or more. The J gene is TRBJ2-7, the V gene TRBV7-2; 7 bases fit TRBD2. Germline assignment: CDR1 SGHTA and CDR2 FQGNSA. V gave up 5 bases and J gave up 0 bases; unmatched junction bases: 7. This CDR3 has 15 amino acids. The chain's CDR3 is CASSTGLGSSYEQYF. The CDR3, as DNA: TGTGCCAGCAGCACCGGACTAGGTAGCTCCTACGAGCAGTACTTC.

V usage is TRBV7-9 and J usage is TRBJ1-5; a weak D match, TRBD1 (5 bases). V was clipped by 0 bases and J by 6 bases, with 15 bases between them. The CDR3 spans 16 residues. Germline V gene lookup returns CDR1 SEHNR and CDR2 FQNEAQ (reference sequence). CDR3 bases: TGTGCCAGCAGCTTAGCGCGGGTGGGTCAGGGTCAGCCCCAGCATTTT. It translates to CASSLARVGQGQPQHF.

The table lists this clonotype with many counts. The chain carries TRBV4-1 and TRBJ2-3; TRBD1 aligns across 9 bases. V gave up 6 bases and J gave up 4 bases; unmatched junction bases: 8. The CDR3 is 15 amino acids. Germline CDR1 and CDR2: MGHRA and YSYEKL. The CDR3 reads CASRRLQGAADTQYF. The CDR3 region has the DNA TGCGCCAGCAGACGCTTACAGGGGGCCGCAGATACGCAGTATTTT.

This clonotype was detected many times. The gene calls are TRBV3-1 and TRBJ2-3, with TRBD1 as a possible D gene (6 bases). CDR3 length equals 17 residues. Trimming took off 1 base at V and 4 bases at J, with 18 bases between the two ends. From germline, CDR1 is LGHDT and CDR2 YNNKEL (reference sequence). CDR3 sequence (DNA): TGTGCCAGCAGCCAAGGACACGCATGGACAGTCGCAGATACGCAGTATTTT. Translating it yields CASSQGHAWTVADTQYF.

This clonotype was seen a handful of times. The CDR3 does not end in the conserved phenylalanine or tryptophan, so this is likely a read error. V usage is TRBV7-9 and J usage is TRBJ1-1; tentative D call: TRBD1 (6 bases). Trimming shortened V by 8 bases and J by 2 bases, and 18 bases separated the two germline ends. Germline CDR1 reads SEHNR; CDR2 reads FQNEAQ (reference sequence). The length of the CDR3 is 15 residues. This CDR3 is CASSVGWGANTEAFL. The CDR3, as DNA: TGTGCCAGCTCCGTGGGATGGGGGGCAAACACTGAAGCTTTCCTT.

J is TRBJ1-3 and V is TRBV5-6; possible D gene TRBD1, 6 bases. CDR1 and CDR2 from the germline V gene are SGHDT and YYEEEE. The V end was cut by 0 bases, the J end by 2 bases, with 12 bases between. The CDR3 is 16 residues long. The chain's CDR3 is CASSLGGRGTGNTIYF. The CDR3, as DNA: TGTGCCAGCAGCTTGGGTGGCAGGGGAACTGGAAACACCATATATTTT. The full variable domain, with the rest looked up from reference TRBV5-6 and TRBJ1-3, is DAGVTQSPTHLIKTRGQQVTLRCSPKSGHDTVSWYQQALGQGPQFIFQYYEEEERQRGNFPDRFSGHQFPNYSSELNVNALLLGDSALYLCASSLGGRGTGNTIYFGEGSWLTVV.

Only a few counts were recorded for this clonotype. The V gene is TRBV10-2, the J gene TRBJ2-1, with D possibly being TRBD2 (6 bases). Trimming shortened V by 5 bases and J by 9 bases, and 17 bases separated the two germline ends. Germline lookup yields CDR1 WSHSY and CDR2 SAAADI. The CDR3 has 14 amino acids. CDR3: CASSPRMGGGEQFF. DNA of the CDR3: TGCGCCAGCAGTCCTAGAATGGGGGGTGGTGAGCAGTTCTTC.

This chain joins TRBV4-1 and TRBJ2-5; D is unclear. The CDR3 extends over 14 amino acids. Germline V gives CDR1 MGHRA, CDR2 YSYEKL. Between the trimmed V and J ends, which lost 1 base and 5 bases, there was a span of 11 bases. The CDR3 protein is CASSQVSASETQYF. CDR3 coding DNA: TGCGCCAGCAGCCAAGTGTCGGCCTCGGAGACCCAGTACTTC.

The gene calls are TRBV6-2 or TRBV6-3 and TRBJ1-5; unclear D gene. CDR1 is MNHEY and CDR2 is SVGEGT in the germline V gene. This CDR3 comprises 14 residues. Trimming left V 2 bases short and J 7 bases short, with 12 bases between. This chain's CDR3 is CASSYPASGQPQHF. The CDR3, as DNA: TGTGCCAGCAGTTACCCGGCCTCTGGGCAGCCCCAGCATTTT.

This clonotype was counted many times. The V call is TRBV4-3, the J call TRBJ2-1; the D gene is possibly TRBD2 (6 bases). CDR1 LGHNA and CDR2 YSLEER come from the germline V gene. CDR3 length: 17 residues. Trimming shortened V by 0 bases and J by 8 bases, and 20 bases separated the two germline ends. CDR3 nucleotides: TGCGCCAGCAGCCAAGAGGACTTTCATGGGGGGAACGATGAGCAGTTCTTC. Translation gives CASSQEDFHGGNDEQFF.

V is TRBV7-2 and J is TRBJ2-3, with 11 positions matching TRBD2. The germline CDR1 and CDR2 sequences are SGHTA and FQGNSA. The CDR3 runs 16 residues. Trimming took 4 bases from V and 6 from J; bases not matched to a gene: 9. The CDR3 DNA is TGTGCCAGCAGCTGGGGTAGCGGGGGGGCCTTGGATACGCAGTATTTT. Protein sequence: CASSWGSGGALDTQYF.

With respect to this clonotype: A much more abundant neighbour one base away suggests this may be a read error. The J gene is TRBJ2-3, the V gene TRBV4-1; D gene ambiguous. The CDR3 covers 14 residues. The germline gives CDR1 MGHRA, CDR2 YSYEKL. The ends were cut back, 1 base at V and 5 bases at J, with 10 bases in the middle. The CDR3: CASSQGWLEDTQYF. In nucleotides, the CDR3 is TGCGCCAGCAGCCAAGGTTGGCTAGAAGATACGCAGTATTTT.

The chain has TRBV5-5 and TRBJ2-4, with a possible D match to TRBD1 (5 bases). V was cut by 6 bases and J by 3 bases, with 13 bases left in between. Germline V CDR1 and CDR2: SGHKS, YYEKEE (reference sequence). CDR3 length: 14 residues. The CDR3, as DNA: TGTGCCAGCAACACGCAGGGTTTCAAAAACATTCAGTACTTC. It codes for CASNTQGFKNIQYF.

This clonotype was picked up many times. CDR3 DNA sequence: TGCGCCAGCAGCCAAGATACGGTGCAAGCGGGGGGGAGAGGCACCGGGGAGCTGTTTTTT. Translating it yields CASSQDTVQAGGRGTGELFF. V gene TRBV4-1 combines with J gene TRBJ2-2, with 10 bases that match TRBD2. Looked up from germline, CDR1 is MGHRA and CDR2 is YSYEKL. There are 20 residues in the CDR3. The junction had 14 bases not matched to a gene; V was cut back by 0 bases and J by 4 bases.